This passage covers 17 T cell receptor beta chains from one sample sequenced in a study of blood T cell repertoires in COVID-19. Clones were sequenced by immunoSEQ multiplex PCR, and TCRdb holds only the in-frame ones, with some missing. Of 260,000 or so clones listed, 83% are singletons. The sequencing input was PBMCs or T cells enriched from blood (not recorded which). These receptors came from a woman aged 40 to 49 who had been exposed to COVID-19.

The V gene is TRBV2, the J gene TRBJ2-1; 8 bases are a match to TRBD2. CDR1 is SNHLY and CDR2 is FYNNEI in the germline V gene. The CDR3 extends over 15 amino acids. The ends lost 8 bases at V and 0 bases at J; junction bases unmatched: 6. The CDR3 loop is CASGRGDPSYNEQFF. In DNA, the CDR3 is TGTGCCAGCGGGCGGGGGGATCCCTCCTACAATGAGCAGTTCTTC.

V gene TRBV7-8 combines with J gene TRBJ2-1; D remains unclear. The CDR3 totals 16 residues. CDR1 and CDR2 (germline): SGHVS, FQNEAQ. Trimming left V 0 bases short and J 0 bases short, with 9 bases between. In DNA form, the CDR3 reads TGTGCCAGCAGCTTAGCTGTGTACTCCTCCTACAATGAGCAGTTCTTC. Its translation: CASSLAVYSSYNEQFF. The full variable domain, its missing parts supplied by reference TRBV7-8 and TRBJ2-1, is GAGVSQSPRYKVAKRGQDVALRCDPISGHVSLFWYQQALGQGPEFLTYFQNEAQLDKSGLPSDRFFAERPEGSVSTLKIQRTQQEDSAVYLCASSLAVYSSYNEQFFGPGTRLTVL.

V usage is TRBV30 and J usage is TRBJ1-5; TRBD1 matches at 10 bases. V lost 2 bases and J lost 6; bases outside the gene matches: 7. This CDR3 has 15 amino acids. Per the germline V gene, CDR1 is GTSNPN and CDR2 is SVGIG (reference sequence). CDR3 region: CAWSLTGTGVQPQHF. For the CDR3, the DNA is TGTGCCTGGAGTCTAACCGGGACAGGGGTTCAGCCCCAGCATTTT. Full variable domain (outside the CDR3, taken from reference TRBV30 and TRBJ1-5): SQTIHQWPATLVQPVGSPLSLECTVEGTSNPNLYWYRQAAGRGLQLLFYSVGIGQISSEVPQNLSASRPQDRQFILSSKKLLLSDSGFYLCAWSLTGTGVQPQHFGDGTRLSIL.

The V and J genes are TRBV7-2 and TRBJ1-1; unclear D gene. Germline lookup yields CDR1 SGHTA and CDR2 FQGNSA. The CDR3 covers 13 residues. The germline V and J ends were trimmed by 2 bases and 5 bases, with 9 bases remaining between them. CDR3 DNA sequence: TGTGCCAGCAGCTTACTTAAGAGGACTGAAGCTTTCTTT. Protein product: CASSLLKRTEAFF.

The chain employs TRBV4-1 and TRBJ1-5, with D perhaps TRBD1 (6 bases). CDR3 length equals 15 residues. From germline, CDR1 is MGHRA and CDR2 YSYEKL. Trimming removed 0 bases at V and 3 bases at J, with 9 bases between. CDR3 in amino acids: CASSQDGGPNQPQHF. The CDR3 bases are TGCGCCAGCAGCCAAGATGGGGGCCCCAATCAGCCCCAGCATTTT.

As to this clone: Mismatch with germline at one junction end may stem from a read error. V and J are TRBV5-1 and TRBJ2-7, with TRBD2 matching 9 bases. This CDR3 region has 14 residues. Germline CDR1 reads SGHRS; CDR2 reads YFSETQ. Here the CDR3 reads CASSPGTSSDEQYF. CDR3 DNA: TGCGCCAGCAGCCCGGGGACTAGCTCCGACGAGCAGTACTTC.

The rearrangement uses TRBV6-4 and TRBJ2-1; 16 bases map to TRBD2. This CDR3 comprises 20 residues. The V segment lost 5 bases and the J segment 9 bases; nucleotides outside the gene matches: 19. Germline-derived CDR1 and CDR2 are MRHNA and SNTAGT. The chain's CDR3 is CASSLTSGTSGGARRAEQFF. In DNA, the CDR3 is TGTGCCAGCAGTCTTACCTCCGGGACTAGCGGGGGGGCCAGGCGGGCTGAGCAGTTCTTC.

The J gene is TRBJ2-2, the V gene TRBV28; D not certain. Germline assignment: CDR1 MDHEN and CDR2 SYDVKM. The CDR3 contains 14 residues. V lost 3 bases, J lost 0 bases, and 5 bases lay in between. The CDR3 spells CASSFHTNTGELFF. The CDR3, as DNA: TGTGCCAGCAGTTTCCACACGAACACCGGGGAGCTGTTTTTT.

The V and J genes are TRBV11-2 and TRBJ2-7; 8 positions match TRBD1. After removal of 5 bases from V and 6 bases from J, the junction contained 12 bases not matched to a gene. Germline lookup yields CDR1 SGHAT and CDR2 FQNNGV. This CDR3 comprises 15 residues. Here the CDR3 DNA reads TGTGCCAGCAGCACATCCGGGACAGGATCTTTCGAGCAGTACTTC. This gives the protein CASSTSGTGSFEQYF.

The chain employs TRBV27 and TRBJ1-2; perhaps TRBD1 as D (6 bases). This CDR3 has 15 amino acids. V was pared by 6 bases and J by 4 bases, with 18 bases between. CDR1 is MNHEY and CDR2 is SMNVEV in the germline V gene (reference sequence). CDR3 nucleotides: TGTGCCAGCAGATTTCGGTGGGACATCTCCTATGGCTACACCTTC. Protein product: CASRFRWDISYGYTF.

The rearrangement links TRBV7-2 to TRBJ1-4; 8 nucleotides agree with TRBD1. Germline V lookup: CDR1 SGHTA, CDR2 FQGNSA. The CDR3 contains 15 residues. Losses at the gene ends were 5 bases for V and 4 bases for J; bases not matched to a gene: 6. Written as DNA, the CDR3 is TGTGCCAGCAGCCCGCAGGGGGCCAATAATGAAAAACTGTTTTTT. Translating it yields CASSPQGANNEKLFF.

This chain uses TRBV3-1 (or the pseudogene TRBV3-2) with TRBJ1-1, with D possibly being TRBD1 (5 bases). With 7 bases removed from V and 4 bases from J, the gap between germline ends came to 13 bases. This CDR3 region has 13 residues. The germline CDR1 and CDR2 sequences are LGHDT and YNNKEL (reference sequence). The CDR3 loop is CASINQGGTEAFF. The CDR3 DNA reads as TGTGCCAGCATTAATCAGGGAGGCACTGAAGCTTTCTTT.

This chain uses TRBV27 with TRBJ2-7; 8 bases align to TRBD2. Trimming at V came to 2 bases and at J to 3 bases, leaving 3 bases not matched to a gene. The CDR3 covers 14 residues. Germline-derived CDR1 and CDR2 are MNHEY and SMNVEV (reference sequence). DNA for the CDR3: TGTGCCAGCAGTTTACGGGGGGGCCTCTACGAGCAGTACTTC. It encodes CASSLRGGLYEQYF.

J is TRBJ1-2 and V is TRBV28, with 7 bases that match TRBD1. The CDR3 is made up of 14 amino acids. Trimming took 7 bases from V and 8 from J; bases not matched to a gene: 13. The germline CDR1 and CDR2 sequences are MDHEN and SYDVKM. As DNA, the CDR3 is TGTGCCAGCACCTGGGACAGTCAGGGTCGCGGCTACACCTTC. Amino acid sequence: CASTWDSQGRGYTF.

This clone occurred once. The rearrangement joins TRBV2 to TRBJ1-1; no clear D gene. Germline CDR1 and CDR2: SNHLY and FYNNEI. Trimming took off 6 bases at V and 5 bases at J, with 10 bases between the two ends. This CDR3 has 12 residues. The CDR3 sequence: CASRAGWTEAFF. Here the CDR3 DNA reads TGTGCCAGCAGGGCGGGGTGGACTGAAGCTTTCTTT.

The chain is built from TRBV10-3 and TRBJ1-6, with D tentatively TRBD1 (6 bases). The CDR3 is 13 amino acids. V was clipped by 10 bases and J by 7 bases, with 14 bases between them. Germline V gene data show CDR1 as ENHRY and CDR2 as SYGVKD. CDR3 residues: CASTDRTNSPLHF. CDR3 DNA sequence: TGTGCCAGCACCGACAGGACCAATTCACCCCTCCACTTT.

This clone occurred a few times. The chain carries TRBV11-2 and TRBJ2-3, with 9 bases lining up with TRBD2. CDR1 is SGHAT, CDR2 FQNNGV, per germline. V gave up 3 bases and J gave up 1 base; unmatched junction bases: 5. The CDR3 totals 16 residues. The DNA of the CDR3 is TGTGCCAGCAGCTTGTGGACTAGCGCGGGCACAGATACGCAGTATTTT. As protein: CASSLWTSAGTDTQYF.